The rows below give T cell receptor beta chains drawn from one sample of a study of OX40 agonist ivuxolimab in advanced cancers. Generated by immunoSEQ multiplex PCR, the TCRdb table keeps only in-frame clones and is missing some. The sample carries tens of thousands of clones, roughly 86% recorded once. The material sequenced was CD4+ or CD8+ T cells sorted from blood, taken in a trial of the OX40 agonist ivuxolimab. The source of these receptors is an adult with an advanced solid tumor such as melanoma, head and neck, liver or kidney cancer. Both conserved end residues are part of each CDR3. Each record gives: clone size, V gene, D gene, CDR3 protein. The D gene is left open where the match is weak. Only part of the rows carry a size: once, few, many, or a class if the clone is expanded.

abundance: -
v_gene: TRBV4-2
d_gene: TRBD1
CDR3aa: CASSQGETGSSGYTF

abundance: -
v_gene: TRBV6-1
d_gene: -
CDR3aa: CASSEDGRTVNSPLHF

abundance: -
v_gene: TRBV27
d_gene: -
CDR3aa: CASSLNTGELFF

abundance: -
v_gene: TRBV9
d_gene: -
CDR3aa: CASSVEAGSGNTIYF

abundance: -
v_gene: TRBV7-9
d_gene: -
CDR3aa: CASANPNQPQHF

abundance: -
v_gene: TRBV5-4
d_gene: -
CDR3aa: CASSLGTSNYGYTF

abundance: -
v_gene: TRBV9
d_gene: TRBD1
CDR3aa: CASSVRRQGGLDEQFF

abundance: few
v_gene: TRBV10-1
d_gene: -
CDR3aa: CASRVDRVPGNTIYF

abundance: -
v_gene: TRBV7-8
d_gene: TRBD1
CDR3aa: CASSSGTVNQPQHF

abundance: -
v_gene: TRBV6-5
d_gene: TRBD1
CDR3aa: CASSTGQTNEKLFF

abundance: -
v_gene: TRBV7-3
d_gene: -
CDR3aa: CASSPRGGDNTEAFF

abundance: -
v_gene: TRBV6-5
d_gene: -
CDR3aa: CASSWGTGAEAFF

abundance: -
v_gene: TRBV11-3
d_gene: -
CDR3aa: CASSVGGAGTQYF

abundance: -
v_gene: TRBV11-2
d_gene: TRBD1
CDR3aa: CASSLPGQDNSPLHF

abundance: -
v_gene: TRBV5-8
d_gene: -
CDR3aa: CASSSGRGQPQHF

abundance: -
v_gene: TRBV6-1
d_gene: -
CDR3aa: CASSEAGDHGLGNTIYF

abundance: -
v_gene: TRBV9
d_gene: -
CDR3aa: CASSVEGGPPQETQYF

abundance: -
v_gene: TRBV29-1
d_gene: -
CDR3aa: CSFLDLNGPEAFF

abundance: -
v_gene: TRBV6-5
d_gene: -
CDR3aa: CASSPGGSWGETQYF

abundance: -
v_gene: TRBV9
d_gene: -
CDR3aa: CASNRGLNTEAFF

abundance: -
v_gene: TRBV5-4
d_gene: TRBD1
CDR3aa: CASSLVPGQGGDGYTF

abundance: -
v_gene: TRBV18
d_gene: -
CDR3aa: CASSVGTTSYEQYF

abundance: -
v_gene: TRBV19
d_gene: -
CDR3aa: CASSIQGNTEAFF

abundance: -
v_gene: TRBV6-5
d_gene: TRBD1
CDR3aa: CASSYGSGGGNTEAFF

abundance: -
v_gene: TRBV5-6
d_gene: -
CDR3aa: CASSLGDQPQHF

abundance: -
v_gene: TRBV27
d_gene: -
CDR3aa: CASSLRQGTQPQHF

abundance: -
v_gene: TRBV2
d_gene: TRBD1
CDR3aa: CASSEGDRGTLTF

abundance: -
v_gene: TRBV14
d_gene: -
CDR3aa: CASSQDLGGYGYTF

abundance: -
v_gene: TRBV5-6
d_gene: TRBD2
CDR3aa: CASSSLTASGGAYEQYF